Below, one TCR beta chain is given with its context. Its target is not known. Preparation of the TCRbeta library used unique molecular identifiers. TCRdb re-derived calls from the PCR reads in MiXCR, one entry per CDR3 protein. This table holds approximately 500,000 distinct CDR3 sequences, 25% to 30% found once. This record comes from a study of T-cell reconstitution after alpha-beta-depleted transplantation in children. Overall study findings and caveats: There were reportedly several hundred expanded graft clones from which alpha-beta T cells came about two months after transplant. At the one-year point after transplant, T-cell counts and TCRbeta diversity were found to come mostly from T cells that had been newly produced. At day 60, the high TCRbeta diversity found in some patients originated from recipient T cells and thymic progenitors that had survived.

The germline gives CDR1 SGHRS, CDR2 YFSETQ. The V and J ends lost 4 bases and 0 bases respectively, with 14 bases between them. The CDR3 runs to 15 residues. The sequencing here drew on PBMCs, taken before TCRalphabeta/CD19-depleted stem cell transplant. This clonotype was sampled from a boy under three years old with Wiskott-Aldrich syndrome, due to receive a stem cell transplant. The V call is TRBV5-1, the J call TRBJ2-7; D may correspond to TRBD1 or TRBD2 (6 bases each). The chain's CDR3 is CASSRRGGSSYEQYF. The CDR3 DNA reads TGCGCCAGCAGCCGACGAGGGGGGAGCTCCTACGAGCAGTACTTC.